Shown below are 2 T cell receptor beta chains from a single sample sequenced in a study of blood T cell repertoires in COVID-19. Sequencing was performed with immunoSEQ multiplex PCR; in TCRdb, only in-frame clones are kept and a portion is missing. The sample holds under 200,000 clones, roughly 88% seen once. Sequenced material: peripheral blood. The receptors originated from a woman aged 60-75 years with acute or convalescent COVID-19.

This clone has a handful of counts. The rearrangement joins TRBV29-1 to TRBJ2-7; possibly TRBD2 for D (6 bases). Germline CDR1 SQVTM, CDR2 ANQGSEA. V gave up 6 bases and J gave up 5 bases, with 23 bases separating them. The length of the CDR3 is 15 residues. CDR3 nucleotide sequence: TGCAGCGTGCAGCTACAGGAGGGCATAGATAACGAGCAGTACTTC. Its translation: CSVQLQEGIDNEQYF.

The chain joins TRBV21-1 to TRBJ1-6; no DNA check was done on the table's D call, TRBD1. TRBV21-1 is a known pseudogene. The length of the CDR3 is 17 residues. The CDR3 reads CASSKVVEGARNSPLHF. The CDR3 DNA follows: TGTGCCAGCAGTAAAGTTGTGGAGGGGGCTAGAAATTCACCCCTCCACTTT.